This TCR beta chain was recorded in a study of blood T cell repertoires in COVID-19. Looking at the study overall: COVID-19 samples collected from the United States, Italy and Spain covered acute and convalescent phases. T cells, B-cell-depleted T cells, or PBMCs provided the cDNA or gDNA that served as material.

Per the original methods: Cell counts per sample came from amplifying reference gene primers. The table came from immunoSEQ multiplex PCR; TCRdb's copy has only in-frame clones and leaves some out. That table furnishes V, J and clone size, whereas the DNA furnished D and trimming. The table records over 400,000 clones, 75% to 90% of them present only once. About this clone itself: The sample carries other DNA sequences with the same CDR3.

Sequencing input: peripheral blood. The TCR comes from a human donor in a cohort sampled during active COVID-19.

Here the CDR3 DNA reads TGTGCCAGCAGTCCTCAACCGGGACTGTCCTACAATGAGCAGTTCTTC. Amino acid sequence: CASSPQPGLSYNEQFF. This chain uses TRBV27 with TRBJ2-1; D is perhaps TRBD2 (6 bases). Trimming removed 5 bases from V and 1 base from J, with 15 bases in between. The germline V gene has CDR1 MNHEY and CDR2 SMNVEV (reference sequence). This CDR3 region has 16 residues.